What follows are 28 T cell receptor beta chains derived from one specimen sequenced in a study of Tregs in tolerant kidney transplant recipients. The repertoire was sequenced with immunoSEQ multiplex PCR; TCRdb's copy has only in-frame clones and lacks some. The sample records around 77,000 clones, approximately 98% being singletons. Sequenced material: CD4+ T cells from blood, taken before the transplant. These receptors were obtained from a human donor who received a combined kidney and bone marrow transplant.

The chain carries TRBV11-1 and TRBJ1-1; D is ambiguous. V was cut by 2 bases and J by 5 bases, with 9 bases left in between. Germline values: CDR1 SGHAT, CDR2 FQDESV (reference sequence). CDR3 size: 13 residues. The CDR3 nucleotides are TGTGCCAGCAGCTTAAGATGGGCTACTGAAGCTTTCTTT. Encoded protein: CASSLRWATEAFF.

V is TRBV15 and J is TRBJ2-3; D remains ambiguous. Per the germline V gene, CDR1 is LNHNV and CDR2 is YYDKDF (reference sequence). V was shortened by 0 bases and J by 0 bases, with 7 bases between the two germline ends. CDR3 length: 15 amino acids. CDR3 in DNA: TGTGCCACCAGCAGAGACGGAGTTAGCACAGATACGCAGTATTTT. Translating gives CATSRDGVSTDTQYF.

This chain joins TRBV5-6 and TRBJ2-5; no firm D call. CDR3 length: 14 amino acids. Germline loops: CDR1 SGHDT, CDR2 YYEEEE. V lost 3 bases and J 0 bases, leaving 9 bases between the germline ends. CDR3: CASSSRHYQETQYF. The CDR3 DNA sequence: TGTGCCAGCAGCTCGCGACACTACCAAGAGACCCAGTACTTC.

This clone was recorded once. The V call is TRBV5-1, the J call TRBJ1-3; unclear D gene. Per germline, CDR1 SGHRS and CDR2 YFSETQ. CDR3 length: 15 residues. The V and J ends lost 5 bases and 0 bases respectively, with 12 bases between them. This CDR3 is CASSKADFSGNTIYF. Here the CDR3 DNA reads TGCGCCAGCAGTAAGGCGGATTTCTCTGGAAACACCATATATTTT.

This chain connects TRBV6-1 to TRBJ1-1; tentatively, D is TRBD1 (5 bases). The germline CDR1 and CDR2 sequences are MNHNS and SASEGT. The CDR3 has 13 residues. The ends were cut back, 10 bases at V and 2 bases at J, with 14 bases in the middle. Here the CDR3 DNA reads TGTGCCACGGTTCGACAGAGAAACACTGAAGCTTTCTTT. Its translation: CATVRQRNTEAFF.

The CDR3 loop reads CASSNRDSNEKLFF. For the CDR3, the DNA is TGTGCCAGCAGCAACCGGGATTCGAATGAAAAACTGTTTTTT. This chain connects TRBV21-1 to TRBJ1-4. TRBV21-1 is an annotated pseudogene. CDR3 length: 14 residues.

The gene calls are TRBV27 and TRBJ1-4; D might be TRBD1 (5 bases). CDR1 MNHEY and CDR2 SMNVEV come from the germline V gene (reference sequence). This CDR3 spans 14 amino acids. Trimming removed 2 bases at V and 8 bases at J, with 12 bases between. The CDR3 bases are TGTGCCAGCAGTTTACACAGGCCGCGAGAAAAACTGTTTTTT. Protein: CASSLHRPREKLFF.

The chain carries TRBV2 and TRBJ2-4; D might be TRBD1 (6 bases). V lost 8 bases and J 4 bases, leaving 15 bases between the germline ends. Looked up from germline, CDR1 is SNHLY and CDR2 is FYNNEI. This CDR3 contains 14 residues. CDR3 coding DNA: TGTGCCAGCGGCCTCAGGGGCCAAAAAAACATTCAGTACTTC. This codes for CASGLRGQKNIQYF. Using reference TRBV2 and TRBJ2-4 for the parts outside the CDR3, the full variable domain is EPEVTQTPSHQVTQMGQEVILRCVPISNHLYFYWYRQILGQKVEFLVSFYNNEISEKSEIFDDQFSVERPDGSNFTLKIRSTKLEDSAMYFCASGLRGQKNIQYFGAGTRLSVL.

The chain carries TRBV7-5 and TRBJ2-3; the table calls TRBD2, which could not be checked here. TRBV7-5 is designated a pseudogene. The length of the CDR3 is 15 residues. The CDR3 is CVRSPGLAVTDTQYF. The CDR3 DNA reads TGTGTCAGAAGCCCGGGACTAGCGGTAACAGATACGCAGTATTTT.

The gene calls are TRBV7-9 and TRBJ2-1, with D hard to call. V was shortened by 6 bases and J by 4 bases, with 7 bases between the two germline ends. The CDR3 sequence is 12 residues long. Germline V gives CDR1 SEHNR, CDR2 FQNEAQ (reference sequence). For the CDR3, the DNA is TGTGCCAGCAGTCGCGGATACAATGAGCAGTTCTTC. Encoded protein: CASSRGYNEQFF.

On this clone itself: Other DNA sequences within the sample encode an identical CDR3. V and J are TRBV11-3 and TRBJ2-1; the D gene is possibly TRBD1 (7 bases). The ends were cut back, 3 bases at V and 0 bases at J, with 9 bases in the middle. There are 15 residues in the CDR3. Germline CDR1 is SGHNT and CDR2 is YENEEA. The CDR3 nucleotides are TGTGCCAGCAGCTTGGAGGGGGCCTCCTACAATGAGCAGTTCTTC. Protein sequence: CASSLEGASYNEQFF. Drawing the rest from reference TRBV11-3 and TRBJ2-1, the complete variable domain is EAGVVQSPRYKIIEKKQPVAFWCNPISGHNTLYWYLQNLGQGPELLIRYENEEAVDDSQLPKDRFSAERLKGVDSTLKIQPAELGDSAVYLCASSLEGASYNEQFFGPGTRLTVL.

The V and J genes are TRBV11-2 and TRBJ2-7, with D maybe TRBD1 (6 bases). The CDR3 sequence is 16 residues long. CDR1 is SGHAT, CDR2 FQNNGV, per germline. Trimming shortened V by 5 bases and J by 0 bases, and 17 bases separated the two germline ends. The CDR3 nucleotides read TGTGCCAGCAGCCCCGATACAGGGACAAGCTCCTACGAGCAGTACTTC. Amino acid sequence: CASSPDTGTSSYEQYF.

The chain links TRBV9 to TRBJ1-3; D might be TRBD1 (5 bases). The ends were cut back, 4 bases at V and 2 bases at J, with 13 bases in the middle. CDR1 is SGDLS, CDR2 YYNGEE, per germline. The CDR3 spans 15 residues. The chain's CDR3 is CASSPRQNTGNTIYF. The CDR3 DNA reads TGTGCCAGCAGCCCTCGACAGAATACTGGAAACACCATATATTTT.

The chain employs TRBV28 and TRBJ2-3, with D tentatively TRBD1 (5 bases). Per germline, CDR1 MDHEN and CDR2 SYDVKM. The CDR3 is made up of 16 amino acids. Trimming removed 3 bases from V and 5 bases from J, with 18 bases in between. DNA of the CDR3: TGTGCCAGCAGTTTCGCGGCTATAGGGGCCGGAGATACGCAGTATTTT. Translation: CASSFAAIGAGDTQYF.

The chain has TRBV19 and TRBJ1-2; D is unresolved. This CDR3 spans 12 amino acids. CDR1 and CDR2 (germline): LNHDA, SQIVND (reference sequence). V was shortened by 4 bases and J by 4 bases, with 7 bases between the two germline ends. The DNA for the CDR3 is TGTGCCAGTAGTAGTGAGGTCTATGGCTACACCTTC. Residues: CASSSEVYGYTF.

The rearrangement uses TRBV5-6 and TRBJ2-2; 11 nucleotides line up with TRBD2. The CDR3 is made up of 19 amino acids. J gave up 0 bases and V 0 bases, and 7 bases lay outside the gene matches. CDR1 and CDR2 from the germline V gene are SGHDT and YYEEEE. CDR3 in amino acids: CASSLARLSGRANTGELFF. The CDR3 bases are TGTGCCAGCAGCTTGGCCCGACTTAGCGGGAGGGCGAACACCGGGGAGCTGTTTTTT.

CDR3 sequence reads: CASSRNGGSGTGELFF. The CDR3, as DNA: TGTGCCAGCAGCCGCAATGGCGGGAGTGGCACCGGGGAGCTGTTTTTT. The J gene is TRBJ2-2, the V gene TRBV7-3, with 7 nucleotides matching TRBD2. In germline, CDR1 is SGHTA, CDR2 FQGTGA. CDR3 size: 16 residues. V gave up 5 bases and J gave up 4 bases; unmatched junction bases: 10. Looking up the rest from reference TRBV7-3 and TRBJ2-2 gives the full variable domain: GAGVSQTPSNKVTEKGKYVELRCDPISGHTALYWYRQSLGQGPEFLIYFQGTGAADDSGLPNDRFFAVRPEGSVSTLKIQRTERGDSAVYLCASSRNGGSGTGELFFGEGSRLTVL.

The chain recombines TRBV28 with TRBJ1-2, with D possibly being TRBD1 (6 bases). The CDR3 has 14 amino acids. The V gene's germline CDR1 is MDHEN and CDR2 SYDVKM. V dropped 6 bases and J dropped 2 bases, with 13 bases sitting between them. The CDR3 region is CASRSTGQNYGYTF. DNA of the CDR3: TGTGCCAGCAGATCTACGGGACAAAACTATGGCTACACCTTC.

J is TRBJ2-7 and V is TRBV7-9; 10 bases fit TRBD1. This CDR3 spans 15 amino acids. Trimming removed 5 bases from V and 3 bases from J; junction bases left unmatched: 7. CDR1 and CDR2 from the germline V gene are SEHNR and FQNEAQ (reference sequence). Written as DNA, the CDR3 is TGTGCCAGCAGCCTGACAGGGGGCGACTACTACGAGCAGTACTTC. Residues: CASSLTGGDYYEQYF. Full variable domain (outside the CDR3, taken from reference TRBV7-9 and TRBJ2-7): DTGVSQNPRHKITKRGQNVTFRCDPISEHNRLYWYRQTLGQGPEFLTYFQNEAQLEKSRLLSDRFSAERPKGSFSTLEIQRTEQGDSAMYLCASSLTGGDYYEQYFGPGTRLTVT.

The V and J genes are TRBV5-1 and TRBJ2-1; D uncertain. From germline, CDR1 is SGHRS and CDR2 YFSETQ. The CDR3 contains 12 residues. The V gene lost 3 bases and the J gene lost 6 bases, with 7 bases spanning the gap. CDR3 sequence reads: CASSSPGNEQFF. The CDR3 DNA is TGCGCCAGCAGCTCTCCAGGCAATGAGCAGTTCTTC. The entire variable domain, with the rest obtained from reference TRBV5-1 and TRBJ2-1, is as follows: KAGVTQTPRYLIKTRGQQVTLSCSPISGHRSVSWYQQTPGQGLQFLFEYFSETQRNKGNFPGRFSGRQFSNSRSEMNVSTLELGDSALYLCASSSPGNEQFFGPGTRLTVL.

The chain uses TRBV19 and TRBJ2-3, with D possibly matching TRBD1 (6 bases). This CDR3 spans 17 amino acids. Germline lookup yields CDR1 LNHDA and CDR2 SQIVND (reference sequence). Trimming shortened V by 5 bases and J by 3 bases, and 21 bases separated the two germline ends. CDR3 sequence (DNA): TGTGCCAGTAGTTCCCGAAGACAGGCGGCGAGGACAGATACGCAGTATTTT. This encodes CASSSRRQAARTDTQYF.

V and J are TRBV7-9 and TRBJ1-6, with a tentative D call TRBD1 (6 bases). V was clipped by 1 base and J by 10 bases, with 14 bases between them. This CDR3 spans 15 amino acids. Germline values: CDR1 SEHNR, CDR2 FQNEAQ (reference sequence). The CDR3 sequence: CASSLVGAVGSPLHF. The CDR3 nucleotides are TGTGCCAGCAGCTTAGTGGGGGCTGTCGGGTCACCCCTCCACTTT.

J is TRBJ1-6 and V is TRBV2; TRBD1 matches at 8 bases. V lost 6 bases, J lost 8 bases, and 18 bases stayed unmatched. Per the germline V gene, CDR1 is SNHLY and CDR2 is FYNNEI. The CDR3 totals 18 residues. CDR3 amino acids: CASRPDPRRTGYDSPLHF. The CDR3 coding sequence is TGTGCCAGCAGGCCCGACCCCCGGAGGACAGGGTATGATTCACCCCTCCACTTT.

The chain carries TRBV10-1 and TRBJ2-5; D is possibly TRBD2 (5 bases). Germline-derived CDR1 and CDR2 are WNHNN and SYGVQD (reference sequence). V was cut by 3 bases and J by 5 bases, with 13 bases left in between. CDR3 length: 14 residues. The CDR3 DNA reads TGCGCCAGCAGTGACGAGCGGCCGAGGGAGACCCAGTACTTC. Translating it yields CASSDERPRETQYF.

In its sample, this clone was seen a few times. The rearrangement joins TRBV2 to TRBJ2-5; tentatively, D is TRBD1 (8 bases). The CDR3 consists of 11 residues. Per the germline V gene, CDR1 is SNHLY and CDR2 is FYNNEI. The CDR3 nucleotides are TGTGGGGGGGGACAGGCGGAGACCCAGTACTTC. It is translated as CGGGQAETQYF. The variable domain in full, with the rest retrieved from reference TRBV2 and TRBJ2-5, is EPEVTQTPSHQVTQMGQEVILRCVPISNHLYFYWYRQILGQKVEFLVSFYNNEISEKSEIFDDQFSVERPDGSNFTLKIRSTKLEDSAMYFCGGGQAETQYFGPGTRLLVL.

The chain couples TRBV7-2 to TRBJ2-2; D perhaps matches TRBD2 (7 bases). Trimming stripped 6 bases from V and 3 bases from J, with 17 bases between. The CDR3 spans 16 residues. Germline V gene sequence: CDR1 SGHTA, CDR2 FQGNSA. The CDR3 nucleotides read TGTGCCAGCAGACCTGCCAGGGGAGGGGACACCGGGGAGCTGTTTTTT. Encoded protein: CASRPARGGDTGELFF.

The chain recombines TRBV5-1 with TRBJ2-2; 9 bases match TRBD2. Germline-derived CDR1 and CDR2 are SGHRS and YFSETQ. This CDR3 has 19 residues. The J segment lost 6 bases and the V segment lost 0 bases, leaving 15 bases of the junction unmatched. CDR3 loop: CASSLVTHSGGPSPGELFF. In nucleotides, the CDR3 is TGCGCCAGCAGCTTGGTGACACATAGCGGGGGACCCTCCCCCGGGGAGCTGTTTTTT.

The rearrangement uses TRBV7-6 and TRBJ2-5; D is possibly TRBD1 (5 bases). The CDR3 covers 14 residues. Germline CDR1 SGHVS, CDR2 FNYEAQ. With 3 bases removed from V and 4 bases from J, the gap between germline ends came to 12 bases. The CDR3 sequence is CASSFRVAPETQYF. CDR3 nucleotides: TGTGCCAGCAGCTTCAGGGTAGCCCCAGAGACCCAGTACTTC.